The next 25 T cell receptor beta chains were all read from a single sample in a study of T cell changes during pregnancy in multiple sclerosis. The table came from immunoSEQ multiplex PCR; TCRdb's copy has only in-frame clones and leaves some out. The table lists around 31,000 clones, approximately 94% of them singletons. The sequences come from CD4+ T cells from peripheral blood mononuclear cells, collected in the second trimester of pregnancy. The receptors come from a female donor with multiple sclerosis, enrolled in a pregnancy study.

The chain employs TRBV27 and TRBJ2-7; D uncertain. CDR1 and CDR2 from the germline V gene are MNHEY and SMNVEV (reference sequence). CDR3 length: 16 residues. V lost 6 bases and J lost 1, with 19 bases in between. The CDR3 region has the DNA TGTGCCAGCAGCAACACCCAAGGTCGGAGTTCCTACGAGCAGTACTTC. Translation: CASSNTQGRSSYEQYF.

J is TRBJ2-3 and V is TRBV6-1, with TRBD2 matching 14 bases. The CDR3 contains 16 residues. V lost 4 bases and J lost 3; bases outside the gene matches: 3. The germline V gene encodes CDR1 MNHNS and CDR2 SASEGT. The CDR3 protein is CASSGLAGGPTDTQYF. The CDR3 coding sequence is TGTGCCAGCAGTGGACTAGCGGGAGGGCCAACAGATACGCAGTATTTT.

CDR3 coding DNA: TGTGCCACCAGCAGAGACCCGGGAGCACGCTACGAGCAGTACTTC. The encoded protein is CATSRDPGARYEQYF. The genes are TRBV15 and TRBJ2-7; TRBD2 might be the D (6 bases). The V end was cut by 0 bases, the J end by 3 bases, with 12 bases between. This CDR3 comprises 15 residues. Germline CDR1 reads LNHNV; CDR2 reads YYDKDF (reference sequence).

This chain uses TRBV7-2 with TRBJ1-2; no clear D gene. The CDR3 has 15 amino acids. Per germline, CDR1 SGHTA and CDR2 FQGNSA. V was trimmed by 7 bases and J by 4 bases, leaving 19 bases between them. Here the CDR3 DNA reads TGTGCCAGCAATATAGGGTCTGGAGGAGCCTATGGCTACACCTTC. Its translation is CASNIGSGGAYGYTF.

The J gene is TRBJ2-7, the V gene TRBV19, with 9 bases lining up with TRBD1. Looked up from germline, CDR1 is LNHDA and CDR2 is SQIVND (reference sequence). The trim removed 8 bases at V and 6 bases at J, leaving 11 bases unmatched. This CDR3 contains 14 residues. The CDR3 spells CASATTGGGSEQYF. For the CDR3, the DNA is TGTGCCAGTGCAACGACAGGGGGAGGGAGCGAGCAGTACTTC.

This clone was seen just once. J is TRBJ2-5 and V is TRBV19, with D perhaps TRBD1 (6 bases). The CDR3 consists of 15 residues. Germline V gives CDR1 LNHDA, CDR2 SQIVND (reference sequence). V dropped 1 base and J dropped 5 bases, with 14 bases sitting between them. CDR3: CASSIVPTGHETQYF. The CDR3 nucleotides read TGTGCCAGTAGTATAGTCCCTACAGGGCACGAGACCCAGTACTTC.

The chain couples TRBV30 to TRBJ1-4; no reliable D call. The V end was cut by 3 bases, the J end by 4 bases, with 9 bases between. Germline V gives CDR1 GTSNPN, CDR2 SVGIG (reference sequence). The CDR3 has 13 amino acids. DNA for the CDR3: TGTGCCTGGAGGTCGGGATTTAATGAAAAACTGTTTTTT. Translation: CAWRSGFNEKLFF.

This chain joins TRBV7-8 and TRBJ2-7, with 9 bases aligning to TRBD2. The CDR3 runs to 19 residues. Germline V gives CDR1 SGHVS, CDR2 FQNEAQ. The V segment lost 0 bases and the J segment 2 bases; nucleotides outside the gene matches: 14. The CDR3 DNA reads TGTGCCAGCAGCTTAGCAATTCGGGCTAGCGGGGCTTTAGCCTACGAGCAGTACTTC. Protein product: CASSLAIRASGALAYEQYF.

This chain links TRBV7-2 with TRBJ2-1, with 14 nucleotides matching TRBD2. Germline values: CDR1 SGHTA, CDR2 FQGNSA. The V gene end was trimmed by 1 base and the J gene end by 9 bases; junction bases not matched to a gene: 8. The CDR3 runs 17 residues. CDR3 sequence: CASSLGTSGGKAGEQFF. The DNA for the CDR3 is TGTGCCAGCAGCTTAGGGACTAGCGGGGGGAAAGCGGGTGAGCAGTTCTTC.

V is TRBV6-5 and J is TRBJ2-7, with D possibly TRBD1 on 8 matching bases. Germline V lookup: CDR1 MNHEY, CDR2 SVGAGI. Trimming took off 6 bases at V and 6 bases at J, with 12 bases between the two ends. The CDR3 length is 12 residues. CDR3 residues: CASRQGGSEQYF. In nucleotides, the CDR3 is TGTGCCAGCAGACAGGGGGGGTCCGAGCAGTACTTC.

This clone occurred once. The chain joins TRBV7-2 to TRBJ1-3; TRBD1 matches at 7 bases. There are 16 residues in the CDR3. V shed 0 bases and J 1 base; nucleotides not matched to a gene: 3. CDR1 is SGHTA and CDR2 is FQGNSA in the germline V gene. DNA for the CDR3: TGTGCCAGCAGCTTAGCGACAGGGCTTTCTGGAAACACCATATATTTT. Amino acid sequence: CASSLATGLSGNTIYF.

This chain links TRBV28 with TRBJ1-4, with 7 bases fitting TRBD1. The CDR3 totals 14 residues. J was trimmed by 4 bases and V by 4 bases; bases with no gene match: 3. CDR1 is MDHEN, CDR2 SYDVKM, per germline. The CDR3, as DNA: TGTGCCAGCAGTTCCAGGGGGTTTAATGAAAAACTGTTTTTT. Its protein product is CASSSRGFNEKLFF.

The V call is TRBV27, the J call TRBJ2-7, with TRBD2 matching over 12 bases. With 2 bases clipped from V and 2 bases from J, the junction kept 19 bases outside the gene matches. The CDR3 runs to 21 residues. Per germline, CDR1 MNHEY and CDR2 SMNVEV (reference sequence). The CDR3 spells CASSLRPPWRTSGTTTYEQYF. CDR3 DNA sequence: TGTGCCAGCAGTTTACGTCCTCCTTGGCGGACTAGCGGGACGACTACCTACGAGCAGTACTTC.

V gene TRBV6-4 combines with J gene TRBJ2-4, with 13 bases that match TRBD2. CDR1 is MRHNA and CDR2 is SNTAGT in the germline V gene. Germline trimming cut 10 bases from V and 8 bases from J; bases unmatched to any gene: 17. The CDR3 contains 17 residues. CDR3: CAKPFRIGLAGVYIQYF. As DNA, the CDR3 is TGTGCCAAACCATTTAGAATAGGACTAGCGGGAGTTTACATTCAGTACTTC.

This clone was detected only once. CDR3: CASSQDNYQTQYF. The CDR3 coding sequence is TGCGCCAGCAGCCAAGATAACTACCAGACCCAGTACTTC. The chain couples TRBV4-3 to TRBJ2-5; D is undetermined. The ends were cut back, 0 bases at V and 6 bases at J, with 8 bases in the middle. This CDR3 region has 13 residues. From germline, CDR1 is LGHNA and CDR2 YSLEER.

Comment on this clone: Germline is not matched at one junction end, which may reflect a read error. CDR3 residues: CAIEGDRISETRYF. The CDR3 nucleotides are TGTGCCATCGAGGGGGACAGGATATCGGAGACCCGGTACTTC. The rearrangement uses TRBV7-9 and TRBJ2-5; TRBD1 matches at 8 bases. In germline, CDR1 is SEHNR, CDR2 FQNEAQ (reference sequence). This CDR3 region has 14 residues.

The V call is TRBV7-9, the J call TRBJ2-3; D possibly corresponds to TRBD2 (6 bases). Deletions cut 4 bases from V and 0 bases from J, with 14 bases between. Germline V gene lookup returns CDR1 SEHNR and CDR2 FQNEAQ (reference sequence). This CDR3 comprises 16 residues. As DNA, the CDR3 is TGTGCCAGCAGCTCGGGACCGGCGGGGAGCACAGATACGCAGTATTTT. This gives the protein CASSSGPAGSTDTQYF.

This clone has just one count. This chain connects TRBV18 to TRBJ2-6, with 8 nucleotides matching TRBD2. Trimming removed 3 bases from V and 0 bases from J; junction bases left unmatched: 7. The CDR3 covers 18 residues. Germline CDR1 reads KGHSH; CDR2 reads LQKENI. CDR3 DNA sequence: TGTGCCAGCTCACCCTTGATCAGCGGGAGCTCTGGGGCCAACGTCCTGACTTTC. It translates to CASSPLISGSSGANVLTF.

This chain connects TRBV30 to TRBJ2-7; tentatively, D is TRBD1 (5 bases). With 4 bases removed from V and 3 bases from J, the gap between germline ends came to 19 bases. Germline assignment: CDR1 GTSNPN and CDR2 SVGIG (reference sequence). The CDR3 runs to 15 residues. CDR3 residues: CAWTRQSPNLYEQYF. The DNA of the CDR3 is TGTGCCTGGACCCGACAGTCGCCTAATCTCTACGAGCAGTACTTC.

This clone was seen a single time. The rearrangement joins TRBV30 to TRBJ1-1; 9 bases line up with TRBD1. Germline CDR1 and CDR2: GTSNPN and SVGIG (reference sequence). V shed 5 bases, J shed 10 bases, and the junction held 11 bases outside the gene matches. The CDR3 extends over 13 amino acids. In nucleotides, the CDR3 is TGTGCCTGGCGTCAACAGGGGGCTTTCGGAGCTTTCTTT. Translating gives CAWRQQGAFGAFF.

The rearrangement joins TRBV18 to TRBJ2-2, with no clear D. The germline V gene has CDR1 KGHSH and CDR2 LQKENI. This CDR3 is 14 amino acids long. The V end was cut by 5 bases, the J end by 6 bases, with 13 bases between. CDR3 sequence: CASSSSTLSGELFF. Here the CDR3 DNA reads TGTGCCAGCTCATCTTCGACTCTTTCCGGGGAGCTGTTTTTT. Full variable domain (outside the CDR3, taken from reference TRBV18 and TRBJ2-2): NAGVMQNPRHLVRRRGQEARLRCSPMKGHSHVYWYRQLPEEGLKFMVYLQKENIIDESGMPKERFSAEFPKEGPSILRIQQVVRGDSAAYFCASSSSTLSGELFFGEGSRLTVL.

The chain links TRBV27 to TRBJ2-2; 8 bases align to TRBD2. This CDR3 region has 16 residues. The V gene end was trimmed by 3 bases and the J gene end by 2 bases; junction bases not matched to a gene: 5. Germline CDR1 is MNHEY and CDR2 is SMNVEV (reference sequence). The CDR3 DNA is TGTGCCAGCAGTTTTGGGACTAGGCCTAACACCGGGGAGCTGTTTTTT. This codes for CASSFGTRPNTGELFF.

The chain links TRBV30 to TRBJ2-7; possibly TRBD1 for D (5 bases). Germline CDR1 reads GTSNPN; CDR2 reads SVGIG (reference sequence). This CDR3 has 12 amino acids. Trimming pared 1 base from V and 3 bases from J, leaving 7 bases between. The CDR3 DNA sequence: TGTGCCTGGAGTGCAGGGAACTACGAGCAGTACTTC. Translated: CAWSAGNYEQYF. Together with reference TRBV30 and TRBJ2-7, the CDR3 gives the full variable domain: SQTIHQWPATLVQPVGSPLSLECTVEGTSNPNLYWYRQAAGRGLQLLFYSVGIGQISSEVPQNLSASRPQDRQFILSSKKLLLSDSGFYLCAWSAGNYEQYFGPGTRLTVT.

The gene calls are TRBV7-9 and TRBJ1-5; D possibly corresponds to TRBD1 (5 bases). CDR3 length equals 16 residues. Germline CDR1 SEHNR, CDR2 FQNEAQ (reference sequence). Trimming removed 4 bases at V and 6 bases at J, with 19 bases between. The CDR3 protein is CASSSLKGQAGQPQHF. The DNA of the CDR3 is TGTGCCAGCAGCTCGCTAAAAGGACAAGCGGGTCAGCCCCAGCATTTT.

This rearrangement joins TRBV28 to TRBJ1-3; maybe TRBD1 (5 bases). V shed 2 bases and J shed 15 bases, with 11 bases lying between them. The CDR3 covers 11 residues. Germline loops: CDR1 MDHEN, CDR2 SYDVKM. The CDR3 loop is CASSLAGQGYF. In nucleotides, the CDR3 is TGTGCCAGCAGTTTAGCTGGGCAGGGATATTTT.